This entry is about one TCR beta chain. The sample belongs to a study of T cell changes during pregnancy in multiple sclerosis. The V end was cut by 8 bases, the J end by 4 bases, with 21 bases between. The germline CDR1 and CDR2 sequences are MNHEY and SMNVEV (reference sequence). CDR3 size: 16 residues. Assay: immunoSEQ multiplex PCR; the TCRdb copy retains only in-frame clones and omits some. The sample carries tens of thousands of clones, more than 90% recorded once. The material was peripheral blood, obtained in the third trimester of pregnancy. The chain has TRBV27 and TRBJ2-1; D is unclear. The clonotype comes from a female donor in good health, enrolled as a control in a pregnancy study. The CDR3 is CASCPLTGSRYNEQFF. The CDR3 DNA follows: TGTGCCAGCTGTCCACTCACGGGTTCCCGTTACAATGAGCAGTTCTTC.